This passage covers 17 T cell receptor beta chains from one sample sequenced in a study of T cell changes during pregnancy in multiple sclerosis (dated by TCRdb to about 2019). The library was obtained by the immunoSEQ multiplex PCR assay. TCRdb stores this immuneACCESS table with in-frame sequences only. Part of the clones is absent; in the studies checked, under half of the shortfall reflects unresolved V genes, and no reason is known for the rest. For this sample there are some 89,000 clones; roughly 93% appear just once. The ten largest make up about 2.3% of the sample. Source: peripheral blood, taken in the third trimester of pregnancy. The receptors originated from a female donor with multiple sclerosis, enrolled in a pregnancy study.

The rearrangement uses TRBV10-1 and TRBJ2-3; 11 positions match TRBD2. V was clipped by 3 bases and J by 6 bases; unmatched bases: 5. From germline, CDR1 is WNHNN and CDR2 SYGVQD (reference sequence). This CDR3 has 15 residues. CDR3: CASSEVAGGPDTQYF. DNA for the CDR3: TGCGCCAGCAGTGAAGTAGCGGGGGGGCCGGATACGCAGTATTTT.

V usage is TRBV6-6 and J usage is TRBJ1-1; D may be TRBD1 (5 bases). The length of the CDR3 is 14 residues. Trimming removed 5 bases at V and 3 bases at J, with 13 bases between. The V gene's germline CDR1 is MNHNY and CDR2 SVGAGI (reference sequence). For the CDR3, the DNA is TGTGCCAGCAGTGGGGCTCACTGGGACACTGAAGCTTTCTTT. The encoded protein is CASSGAHWDTEAFF.

The chain uses TRBV25-1 and TRBJ2-1; perhaps TRBD1 as D (6 bases). CDR3 size: 15 residues. V lost 3 bases to trimming and J lost 4 bases, with 13 bases between them. Per the germline V gene, CDR1 is MGHDK and CDR2 is SYGVNS. The CDR3 sequence is CASSDRQALYNEQFF. CDR3 in DNA: TGTGCCAGCAGTGACCGACAGGCGCTATACAATGAGCAGTTCTTC.

The rearrangement uses TRBV27 and TRBJ1-5; 7 bases match TRBD1. Germline CDR1 reads MNHEY; CDR2 reads SMNVEV (reference sequence). There are 15 residues in the CDR3. The V gene end was trimmed by 5 bases and the J gene end by 2 bases; junction bases not matched to a gene: 6. The CDR3 bases are TGTGCCAGCAGTCCCCGACAGGGTGGCAATCAGCCCCAGCATTTT. As protein: CASSPRQGGNQPQHF.

This rearrangement joins TRBV7-6 to TRBJ2-3, with D possibly matching TRBD1 (6 bases). CDR1 is SGHVS, CDR2 FNYEAQ, per germline. V lost 7 bases and J 2 bases, leaving 13 bases between the germline ends. The CDR3 runs to 14 residues. The CDR3 protein is CASTPGASTDTQYF. The CDR3 bases are TGTGCCAGCACCCCAGGGGCATCCACAGATACGCAGTATTTT.

J is TRBJ2-1 and V is TRBV19; 7 bases map to TRBD1. Germline V CDR1 and CDR2: LNHDA, SQIVND (reference sequence). This CDR3 region has 15 residues. J lost 5 bases, V lost 5 bases, and 9 bases had no gene match. CDR3 amino acids: CASSPSGTADNEQFF. CDR3 DNA sequence: TGTGCCAGTAGTCCATCCGGGACAGCTGACAATGAGCAGTTCTTC.

This clone was seen a handful of times. The J gene is TRBJ1-6, the V gene TRBV15; TRBD1 matches 8 bases. This CDR3 is 14 amino acids long. Germline-derived CDR1 and CDR2 are LNHNV and YYDKDF (reference sequence). The V gene end was trimmed by 1 base and the J gene end by 7 bases; junction bases not matched to a gene: 0. DNA for the CDR3: TGTGCCACCAGCAGAGGGACAGGGAATTCACCCCTCCACTTT. Protein product: CATSRGTGNSPLHF.

V usage is TRBV7-6 and J usage is TRBJ2-1; the D gene is possibly TRBD1 (6 bases). The CDR3 has 14 residues. CDR1 and CDR2 (germline): SGHVS, FNYEAQ. V dropped 5 bases and J dropped 4 bases, with 12 bases sitting between them. This CDR3 is CASSTRQAYNEQFF. The CDR3 region has the DNA TGTGCCAGCAGCACCCGACAGGCTTACAATGAGCAGTTCTTC.

This rearrangement joins TRBV19 to TRBJ1-6; the D gene is possibly TRBD1 (6 bases). Trimming stripped 3 bases from V and 9 bases from J, with 18 bases between. This CDR3 contains 16 residues. Germline V gene lookup returns CDR1 LNHDA and CDR2 SQIVND (reference sequence). The CDR3 spells CASSMREDGGPSPLHF. The CDR3 DNA sequence: TGTGCCAGTAGTATGAGAGAGGACGGGGGGCCTTCACCCCTCCACTTT.

The V and J genes are TRBV18 and TRBJ2-1; a possible D gene is TRBD1 (6 bases). This CDR3 is 13 amino acids long. Per the germline V gene, CDR1 is KGHSH and CDR2 is LQKENI. V was shortened by 3 bases and J by 7 bases, with 10 bases between the two germline ends. The CDR3 here is CASSPPTGNEQFF. CDR3 coding DNA: TGTGCCAGCTCACCGCCTACAGGGAATGAGCAGTTCTTC.

The chain links TRBV7-9 to TRBJ2-7; D call uncertain. The CDR3 runs 17 residues. CDR1 is SEHNR, CDR2 FQNEAQ, per germline (reference sequence). The V end lost 1 base, the J end lost 0 bases, and 16 bases lay between the germline ends. The CDR3 reads CASSLVVSTTNSYEQYF. DNA for the CDR3: TGTGCCAGCAGCTTAGTTGTCAGTACCACTAACTCCTACGAGCAGTACTTC.

The rearrangement joins TRBV18 to TRBJ1-5; 9 bases map to TRBD1. J gave up 2 bases and V 3 bases, and 5 bases lay outside the gene matches. Looked up from germline, CDR1 is KGHSH and CDR2 is LQKENI. This CDR3 contains 16 residues. CDR3 region: CASSPRTGDGNQPQHF. CDR3 nucleotides: TGTGCCAGCTCACCCCGGACAGGGGATGGCAATCAGCCCCAGCATTTT.

The chain recombines TRBV19 with TRBJ1-2; 8 bases agree with TRBD1. The CDR3 length is 18 residues. Germline V CDR1 and CDR2: LNHDA, SQIVND (reference sequence). V trimming: 6 bases; J trimming: 0 bases; junction bases outside the gene matches: 15. CDR3 loop: CASSLGGQGASSNYGYTF. The DNA of the CDR3 is TGTGCCAGTAGCCTCGGCGGGCAGGGGGCTTCGTCTAACTATGGCTACACCTTC.

The chain carries TRBV19 and TRBJ1-1; possible D gene TRBD1, 5 bases. CDR1 is LNHDA, CDR2 SQIVND, per germline (reference sequence). CDR3 length: 13 residues. Trimming cost V 9 bases and J 1 base, with 12 bases left between them. CDR3 region: CASITGGNTEAFF. In DNA form, the CDR3 reads TGTGCCAGCATCACGGGGGGGAACACTGAAGCTTTCTTT. Filled out from reference TRBV19 and TRBJ1-1, the complete variable domain reads DGGITQSPKYLFRKEGQNVTLSCEQNLNHDAMYWYRQDPGQGLRLIYYSQIVNDFQKGDIAEGYSVSREKKESFPLTVTSAQKNPTAFYLCASITGGNTEAFFGQGTRLTVV.

This clone was seen just once. The chain carries TRBV29-1 and TRBJ2-7; D not certain. The V gene lost 5 bases and the J gene lost 4 bases, with 18 bases spanning the gap. CDR1 is SQVTM and CDR2 is ANQGSEA in the germline V gene. The CDR3 covers 14 residues. The CDR3 spells CSVLVPPANYEQYF. The CDR3 DNA follows: TGCAGCGTTTTAGTTCCCCCAGCGAATTACGAGCAGTACTTC.

The chain joins TRBV5-1 to TRBJ1-1, with D perhaps matching TRBD1 (5 bases). The CDR3 loop spans 14 amino acids. The V gene lost 2 bases and the J gene lost 5 bases, with 13 bases spanning the gap. Germline V gives CDR1 SGHRS, CDR2 YFSETQ. The CDR3 loop reads CASSFRDWKTEAFF. The CDR3 DNA sequence: TGCGCCAGCAGCTTCAGGGATTGGAAAACTGAAGCTTTCTTT.

The chain employs TRBV5-1 and TRBJ2-5, with D possibly being TRBD2 (6 bases). V was pared by 2 bases and J by 1 base, with 9 bases between. The CDR3 spans 14 residues. Looked up from germline, CDR1 is SGHRS and CDR2 is YFSETQ. CDR3 nucleotide sequence: TGCGCCAGCAGCTTCGGCGGGGTCCAAGAGACCCAGTACTTC. Amino acids: CASSFGGVQETQYF.